The rows below give T cell receptor beta chains drawn from one sample of a study of blood T cell repertoires in COVID-19. Some clones are missing from TCRdb's copy, which holds only in-frame ones; the method was immunoSEQ multiplex PCR. Of about 440,000 clones listed, more than 70% are singletons. The sequenced sample consisted of peripheral blood. The receptors shown here come from a woman in her fifties or sixties with COVID-19, enrolled during active disease. The CDR3 runs from the conserved cysteine through the conserved F or W. A D gene is named only where the DNA matches it firmly. Clone size is shown for a subset of rows, as once, few, many or a class of expanded clone.

J | length | V | size | D | CDR3 | DNA
TRBJ2-2 | 14 | TRBV30 | NA | TRBD2 | CAWRGEAGTGELFF | TGTGCCTGGAGGGGGGAAGCGGGGACCGGGGAGCTGTTTTTT
TRBJ2-3 | 15 | TRBV2 | NA | NA | CASSAVLGPQGEQYF | TGTGCCAGCAGTGCAGTGCTAGGCCCTCAGGGCGAGCAGTATTTT
TRBJ2-3 | 15 | TRBV11-3 | NA | NA | CASSLGGANTDTQYF | TGTGCCAGCAGCTTAGGTGGGGCTAACACAGATACGCAGTATTTT
TRBJ2-5 | 12 | TRBV12-3/TRBV12-4 | NA | NA | CASSFSGETQYF | TGTGCCAGCAGTTTTTCCGGGGAGACCCAGTACTTC
TRBJ2-7 | 13 | TRBV19 | NA | TRBD2 | CASSIQGGYEQYF | TGTGCCAGTAGTATACAGGGAGGGTACGAGCAGTACTTC
TRBJ1-4 | 14 | TRBV27 | NA | TRBD1 | CASSINRDSEKLFF | TGTGCCAGCAGTATAAACCGGGACAGTGAAAAACTGTTTTTT
TRBJ1-4 | 15 | TRBV9 | NA | NA | CASSPPGQGTEKLFF | TGTGCCAGCAGCCCGCCGGGGCAGGGGACTGAAAAACTGTTTTTT
TRBJ1-5 | 17 | TRBV30 | NA | TRBD1 | CAWSPGQGGISNQPQHF | TGTGCCTGGAGTCCAGGACAGGGTGGGATTAGCAATCAGCCCCAGCATTTT
TRBJ1-2 | 15 | TRBV6-5 | once | TRBD1 | CAAEGQGTPNYGYTF | TGTGCCGCCGAGGGACAGGGGACCCCTAACTATGGCTACACCTTC
TRBJ1-5 | 17 | TRBV19 | NA | TRBD1 | CASSNRLGQGIRQPQHF | TGTGCCAGTAGTAACCGTCTGGGACAGGGGATACGTCAGCCCCAGCATTTT
TRBJ2-3 | 13 | TRBV11-2 | NA | NA | CASSLVRADTQYF | TGTGCCAGCAGCTTAGTGCGGGCAGATACGCAGTATTTT
TRBJ2-7 | 14 | TRBV28 | NA | NA | CASRDPGLSYEQYF | TGTGCCAGCAGAGACCCGGGACTCTCCTACGAGCAGTACTTC
TRBJ1-1 | 12 | TRBV30 | NA | NA | CAWGVANTEAFF | TGTGCCTGGGGGGTGGCCAACACTGAAGCTTTCTTT
TRBJ1-1 | 16 | TRBV6-2/TRBV6-3 | NA | TRBD1 | CASSSTGTRRDTEAFF | TGTGCCAGCAGCTCGACAGGGACCCGAAGGGACACTGAAGCTTTCTTT
TRBJ1-5 | 14 | TRBV18 | NA | NA | CASSPSGSALPQHF | TGTGCCAGCTCACCTTCAGGGTCAGCGTTGCCCCAGCATTTT
TRBJ2-5 | 16 | TRBV3-1/TRBV3-2 | NA | TRBD2 | CASSQDFAGGRETQYF | TGTGCCAGCAGCCAAGATTTCGCGGGGGGCCGCGAGACCCAGTACTTC
TRBJ1-5 | 19 | TRBV6-1 | few | NA | CASSEPNHLTGSSNQPQHF | TGTGCCAGCAGTGAACCCAACCATTTGACAGGTTCGAGCAATCAGCCCCAGCATTTT
TRBJ1-4 | 14 | TRBV9 | NA | NA | CASSARPGKEKLFF | TGTGCCAGCAGCGCCCGGCCGGGGAAGGAAAAACTGTTTTTT
TRBJ1-2 | 14 | TRBV6-5 | NA | TRBD1 | CATRVGTGSYGYTF | TGTGCCACCCGAGTAGGGACAGGTTCTTATGGCTACACCTTC
TRBJ2-2 | 17 | TRBV5-6 | NA | NA | CASSSISRDSSTGELFF | TGTGCCAGCAGCTCGATCTCCCGGGACTCCAGCACCGGGGAGCTGTTTTTT
TRBJ2-2 | 10 | TRBV30 | NA | NA | CAWGSGELFF | TGTGCCTGGGGGTCTGGGGAGCTGTTTTTT
TRBJ2-1 | 15 | TRBV6-5 | NA | TRBD1 | CASTLTGAAINEQFF | TGTGCCAGCACCCTTACAGGGGCTGCGATTAATGAGCAGTTCTTC
TRBJ2-6 | 14 | TRBV9 | NA | NA | CASSRQAGANVLTF | TGTGCCAGCTCAAGACAGGCTGGGGCCAACGTCCTGACTTTC